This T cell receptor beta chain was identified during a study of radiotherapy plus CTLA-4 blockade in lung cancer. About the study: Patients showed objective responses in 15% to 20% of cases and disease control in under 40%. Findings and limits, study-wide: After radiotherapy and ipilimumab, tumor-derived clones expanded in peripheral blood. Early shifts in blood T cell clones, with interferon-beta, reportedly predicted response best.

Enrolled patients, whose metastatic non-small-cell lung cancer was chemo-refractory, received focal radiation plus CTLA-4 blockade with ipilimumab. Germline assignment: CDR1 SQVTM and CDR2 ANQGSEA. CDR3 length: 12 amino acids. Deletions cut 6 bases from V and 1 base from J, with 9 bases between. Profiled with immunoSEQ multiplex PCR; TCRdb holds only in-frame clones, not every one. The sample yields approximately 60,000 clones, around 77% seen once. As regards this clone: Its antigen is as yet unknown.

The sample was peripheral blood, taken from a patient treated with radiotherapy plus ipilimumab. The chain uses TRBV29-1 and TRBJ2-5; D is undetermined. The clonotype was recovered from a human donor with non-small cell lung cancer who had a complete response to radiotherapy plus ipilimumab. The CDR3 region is CSVRRSQETQYF. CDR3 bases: TGCAGCGTCCGGCGGAGCCAAGAGACCCAGTACTTC. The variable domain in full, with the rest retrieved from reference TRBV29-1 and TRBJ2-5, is SAVISQKPSRDICQRGTSLTIQCQVDSQVTMMFWYRQQPGQSLTLIATANQGSEATYESGFVIDKFPISRPNLTFSTLTVSNMSPEDSSIYLCSVRRSQETQYFGPGTRLLVL.